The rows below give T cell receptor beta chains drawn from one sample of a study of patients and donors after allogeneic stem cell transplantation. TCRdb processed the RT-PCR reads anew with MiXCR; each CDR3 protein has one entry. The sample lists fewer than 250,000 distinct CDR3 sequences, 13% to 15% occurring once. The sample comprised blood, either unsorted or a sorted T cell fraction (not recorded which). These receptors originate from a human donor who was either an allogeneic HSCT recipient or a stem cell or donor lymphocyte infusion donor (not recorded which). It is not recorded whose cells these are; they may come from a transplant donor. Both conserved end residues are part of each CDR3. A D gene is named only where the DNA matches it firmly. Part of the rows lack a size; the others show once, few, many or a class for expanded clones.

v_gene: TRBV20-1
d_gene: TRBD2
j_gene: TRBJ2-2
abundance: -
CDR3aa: CSARPAAGGRTGELFF
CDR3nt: TGCAGTGCTAGACCCGCGGCGGGGGGGCGCACCGGGGAGCTGTTTTTT

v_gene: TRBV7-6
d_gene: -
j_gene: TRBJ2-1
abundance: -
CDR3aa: CASSLVRHNEQFF
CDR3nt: TGTGCCAGCAGCTTAGTCCGACACAATGAGCAGTTCTTC

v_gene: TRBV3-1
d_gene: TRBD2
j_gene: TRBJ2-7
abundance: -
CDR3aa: CASSQGTSPSYEQYF
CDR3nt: TGTGCCAGCAGCCAAGGGACTAGTCCTTCCTACGAGCAGTACTTC

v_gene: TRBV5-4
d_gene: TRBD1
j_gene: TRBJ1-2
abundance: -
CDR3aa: CASSAQGVHGYTF
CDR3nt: TGTGCCAGCAGCGCCCAGGGGGTTCATGGCTACACCTTC

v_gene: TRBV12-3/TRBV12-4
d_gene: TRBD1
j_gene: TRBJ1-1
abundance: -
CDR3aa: CASRQGRLNTEAFF
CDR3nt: TGTGCCAGCAGACAGGGGCGGCTGAACACTGAAGCTTTCTTT

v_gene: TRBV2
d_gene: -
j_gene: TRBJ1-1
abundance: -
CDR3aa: CASRGQLNTEAFF
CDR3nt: TGTGCCAGCAGAGGACAGTTGAACACTGAAGCTTTCTTT

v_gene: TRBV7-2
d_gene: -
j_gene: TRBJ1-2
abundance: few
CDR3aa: CASSPASGDYGYTF
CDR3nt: TGTGCCAGCAGCCCGGCCAGCGGGGACTATGGCTACACCTTC

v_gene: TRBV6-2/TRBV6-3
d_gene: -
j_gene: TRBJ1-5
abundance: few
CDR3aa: CASSLTDRNQPQHF
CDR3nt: TGTGCCAGCAGCTTAACCGACCGCAATCAGCCCCAGCATTTT

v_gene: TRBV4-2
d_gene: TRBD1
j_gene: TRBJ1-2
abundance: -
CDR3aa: CASSPAGQVHGYTF
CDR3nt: TGTGCCAGCAGCCCAGCGGGACAGGTGCATGGCTACACCTTC

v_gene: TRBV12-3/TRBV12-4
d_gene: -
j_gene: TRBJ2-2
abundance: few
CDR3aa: CASSLMGGDGELFF
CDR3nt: TGTGCCAGCAGTTTAATGGGGGGCGACGGGGAGCTGTTTTTT

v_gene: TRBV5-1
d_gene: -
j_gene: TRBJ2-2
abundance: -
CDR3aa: CASSLEGFSSTGELFF
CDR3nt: TGCGCCAGCAGCTTGGAAGGTTTCTCTAGCACCGGGGAGCTGTTTTTT

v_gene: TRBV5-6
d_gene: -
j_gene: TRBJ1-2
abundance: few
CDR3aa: CASSFQDRPNYGYTF
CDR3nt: TGTGCCAGCAGCTTCCAGGATAGACCTAACTATGGCTACACCTTC

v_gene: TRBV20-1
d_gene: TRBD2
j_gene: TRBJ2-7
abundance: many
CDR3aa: CSASGLAGVLGYEQYF
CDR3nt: TGCAGTGCTAGTGGTCTAGCGGGAGTTTTGGGGTACGAGCAGTACTTC

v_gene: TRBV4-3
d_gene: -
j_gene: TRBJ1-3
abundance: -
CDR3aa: CASNLLQSSSGNTIYF
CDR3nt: TGCGCCAGCAACCTACTACAGTCTTCCTCTGGAAACACCATATATTTT

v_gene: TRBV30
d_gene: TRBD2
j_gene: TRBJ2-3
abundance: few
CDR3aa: CAWGPTAGADTQYF
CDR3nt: TGTGCCTGGGGTCCCACGGCGGGAGCTGATACGCAGTATTTT

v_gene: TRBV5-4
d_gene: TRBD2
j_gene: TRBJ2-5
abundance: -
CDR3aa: CASSPGLEETQYF
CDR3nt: TGTGCCAGCAGCCCAGGACTAGAAGAGACCCAGTACTTC

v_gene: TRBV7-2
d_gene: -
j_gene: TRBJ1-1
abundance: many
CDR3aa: CASSLGGMSTEAFF
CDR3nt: TGTGCCAGCAGCTTAGGGGGAATGAGCACTGAAGCTTTCTTT

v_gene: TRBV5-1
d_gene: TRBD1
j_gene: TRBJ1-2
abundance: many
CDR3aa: CASTDPDRVYGYTF
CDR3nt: TGCGCCAGCACCGACCCGGACAGGGTTTATGGCTACACCTTC

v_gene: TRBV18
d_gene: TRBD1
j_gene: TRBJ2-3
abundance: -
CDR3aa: CASSPQGTGATDTQYF
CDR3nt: TGTGCCAGCTCACCGCAAGGGACAGGGGCCACAGATACGCAGTATTTT

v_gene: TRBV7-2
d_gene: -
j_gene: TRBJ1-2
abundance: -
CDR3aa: CASSLAYDKGGRGYTF
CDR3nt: TGTGCCAGCAGCTTAGCTTATGATAAGGGGGGTAGGGGCTACACCTTC

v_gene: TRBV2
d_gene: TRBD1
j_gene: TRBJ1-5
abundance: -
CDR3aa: CASSSGTGVYQPQHF
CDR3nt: TGTGCCAGCAGCTCCGGGACAGGGGTCTATCAGCCCCAGCATTTT

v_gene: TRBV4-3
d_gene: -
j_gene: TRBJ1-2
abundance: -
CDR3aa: CASSRGRTYGYTF
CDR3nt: TGCGCCAGCAGCCGAGGACGGACCTATGGCTACACCTTC

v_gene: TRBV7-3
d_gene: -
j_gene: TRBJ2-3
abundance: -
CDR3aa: CASSSDGLSTDTQYF
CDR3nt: TGTGCCAGCAGCTCCGACGGACTCAGCACAGATACGCAGTATTTT

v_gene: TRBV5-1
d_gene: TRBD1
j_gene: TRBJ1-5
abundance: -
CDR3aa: CASSWNPTGGTQPQHF
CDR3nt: TGCGCCAGCAGCTGGAACCCGACAGGGGGGACTCAGCCCCAGCATTTT

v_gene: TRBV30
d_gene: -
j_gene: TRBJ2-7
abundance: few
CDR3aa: CAWSVFSYEQYF
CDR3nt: TGTGCCTGGAGTGTCTTCTCCTACGAGCAGTACTTC

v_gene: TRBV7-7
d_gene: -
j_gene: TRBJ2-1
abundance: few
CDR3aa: CASSLSPGVGDYNEQFF
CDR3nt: TGTGCTAGCAGCTTAAGTCCGGGGGTTGGGGACTACAATGAGCAGTTCTTC

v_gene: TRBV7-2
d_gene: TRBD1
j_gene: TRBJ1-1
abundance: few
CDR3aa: CASSLVYPGQGFAAFF
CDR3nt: TGTGCCAGCAGCTTAGTTTACCCGGGACAGGGGTTTGCAGCTTTCTTT